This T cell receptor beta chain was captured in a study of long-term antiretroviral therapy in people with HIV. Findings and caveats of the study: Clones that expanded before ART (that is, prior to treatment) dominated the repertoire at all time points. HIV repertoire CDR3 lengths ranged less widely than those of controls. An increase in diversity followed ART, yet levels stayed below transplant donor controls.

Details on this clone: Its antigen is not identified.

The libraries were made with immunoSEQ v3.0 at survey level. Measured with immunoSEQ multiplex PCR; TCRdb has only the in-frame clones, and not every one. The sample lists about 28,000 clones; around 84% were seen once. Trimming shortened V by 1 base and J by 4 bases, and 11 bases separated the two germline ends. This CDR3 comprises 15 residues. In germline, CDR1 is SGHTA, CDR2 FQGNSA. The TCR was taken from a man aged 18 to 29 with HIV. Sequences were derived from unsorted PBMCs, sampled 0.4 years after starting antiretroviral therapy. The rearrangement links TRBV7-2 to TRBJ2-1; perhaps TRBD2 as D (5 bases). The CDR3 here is CASSLGAGPYNEQFF. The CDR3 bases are TGTGCCAGCAGCTTAGGGGCGGGCCCTTACAATGAGCAGTTCTTC. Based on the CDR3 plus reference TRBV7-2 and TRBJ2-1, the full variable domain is GAGVSQSPSNKVTEKGKDVELRCDPISGHTALYWYRQSLGQGLEFLIYFQGNSAPDKSGLPSDRFSAERTGGSVSTLTIQRTQQEDSAVYLCASSLGAGPYNEQFFGPGTRLTVL.